Shown below are 10 T cell receptor beta chains from a single sample sequenced in a study of blood T cells in healthy people across ages. A second roughly 7 to 11 cycle PCR used barcoded and J-beta primers. Using its own MiXCR run on the 5' RACE reads, TCRdb lists one record per CDR3 protein. In the table there are 580,000 or so distinct CDR3 sequences, under 55% of which are singletons. The sequenced sample consisted of blood. The receptors shown here come from a man older than 75 in good health.

Note on this clonotype: The conserved phenylalanine or tryptophan normally closing the CDR3 is absent here, so this likely arose from a read error. The V call is TRBV7-2, the J call TRBJ2-5, with D possibly being TRBD1 (5 bases). This CDR3 has 14 amino acids. CDR1 is SGHTA, CDR2 FQGNSA, per germline. Trimming pared 6 bases from V and 5 bases from J, leaving 16 bases between. CDR3 coding DNA: TGTGCCAGCAGTCTAGAAGGGGAAAGGGAGACCCAGTACTAC. Translating gives CASSLEGERETQYY.

This sequence joins TRBV28 and TRBJ2-7; maybe TRBD1 (6 bases). The CDR3 runs to 14 residues. V was pared by 5 bases and J by 4 bases, with 15 bases between. Germline CDR1 reads MDHEN; CDR2 reads SYDVKM. This CDR3 reads CASSLYRTEYEQYF. The CDR3, as DNA: TGTGCCAGCAGTCTCTACCGGACAGAGTACGAGCAGTACTTC.

This clonotype showed up many times. The chain has TRBV6-5 and TRBJ2-1; weak D call: TRBD1 (6 bases). The CDR3 totals 13 residues. Trimming removed 6 bases at V and 5 bases at J, with 11 bases between. Germline V gene sequence: CDR1 MNHEY, CDR2 SVGAGI. CDR3 loop: CASRIDRNNEQFF. DNA for the CDR3: TGTGCCAGCAGAATCGACAGGAACAATGAGCAGTTCTTC.

There are a few counts of this clonotype. This sequence joins TRBV7-2 and TRBJ2-5; perhaps TRBD2 as D (5 bases). CDR1 is SGHTA, CDR2 FQGNSA, per germline. The CDR3 covers 13 residues. Trimming left V 4 bases short and J 3 bases short, with 9 bases between. CDR3 residues: CASSSKLEETQYF. In DNA, the CDR3 is TGTGCCAGCAGCTCAAAACTAGAAGAGACCCAGTACTTC. The variable domain in full, with the rest retrieved from reference TRBV7-2 and TRBJ2-5, is GAGVSQSPSNKVTEKGKDVELRCDPISGHTALYWYRQSLGQGLEFLIYFQGNSAPDKSGLPSDRFSAERTGGSVSTLTIQRTQQEDSAVYLCASSSKLEETQYFGPGTRLLVL.

As concerns this clonotype: A read error may produce the germline difference seen at one junction end. CDR3 protein: CANTGGLDNVQFF. CDR3 DNA sequence: TGTGCCAACACAGGGGGCCTCGACAATGTGCAGTTCTTC. The chain has TRBV12-3 or TRBV12-4 and TRBJ2-1, with 9 bases lining up with TRBD1. CDR3 length: 13 residues.

The table lists this clonotype with a few counts. CDR3 in amino acids: CASSRGSRDRPGELFF. Here the CDR3 DNA reads TGTGCCAGCAGCCGGGGGTCCCGGGATAGACCCGGGGAGCTGTTTTTT. The chain uses TRBV28 and TRBJ2-2; weak D call: TRBD2 (6 bases). The CDR3 covers 16 residues. CDR1 MDHEN and CDR2 SYDVKM come from the germline V gene. V was cut by 6 bases and J by 6 bases, with 20 bases left in between.

This chain joins TRBV5-1 and TRBJ1-3, with no clear D. Between the trimmed V and J ends, which lost 0 bases and 1 base, there was a span of 8 bases. CDR1 is SGHRS, CDR2 YFSETQ, per germline. The CDR3 has 15 amino acids. In DNA form, the CDR3 reads TGCGCCAGCAGCTTGGCGGCGGGGTCTGGAAACACCATATATTTT. Translation gives CASSLAAGSGNTIYF.

V gene TRBV4-2 combines with J gene TRBJ2-1; D is unclear. The germline V gene encodes CDR1 LGHNA and CDR2 YNFKEQ. The CDR3 is 16 residues long. The V and J ends lost 0 bases and 0 bases respectively, with 9 bases between them. CDR3 protein: CASSQEATSSYNEQFF. CDR3 DNA: TGTGCCAGCAGCCAAGAGGCTACGAGCTCCTACAATGAGCAGTTCTTC.

The chain employs TRBV20-1 and TRBJ1-4; 8 bases line up with TRBD1. Looked up from germline, CDR1 is DFQATT and CDR2 is SNEGSKA (reference sequence). The trim removed 2 bases at V and 6 bases at J, leaving 5 bases unmatched. The CDR3 is made up of 14 amino acids. The CDR3 DNA is TGCAGTGCTAGACGGACAGGGTTTGATGAAAAACTGTTTTTT. This translates into CSARRTGFDEKLFF.

This clonotype has more than one count but fewer than ten. The rearrangement uses TRBV5-5 and TRBJ2-1; no clear D gene. The V and J ends lost 4 bases and 6 bases respectively, with 11 bases between them. CDR1 is SGHKS and CDR2 is YYEKEE in the germline V gene (reference sequence). The length of the CDR3 is 13 residues. The CDR3 sequence is CASSKARGNEQFF. The CDR3 DNA is TGTGCCAGCAGCAAAGCTAGAGGCAATGAGCAGTTCTTC.